A single count supports the clone carrying this T cell receptor beta chain. Its specificity is not known. Clones were sequenced by immunoSEQ multiplex PCR, and TCRdb holds only the in-frame ones, with some missing. The sample records some 550,000 clones, 97% being singletons. The sample belongs to a study of shared clonotypes between healthy human individuals. Points from the study as a whole: The study generally estimated greater richness for naive than memory subsets.

The CDR3 has 15 residues. With 7 bases clipped from V and 3 bases from J, the junction kept 10 bases outside the gene matches. The germline V gene has CDR1 SGHRS and CDR2 YFSETQ. The source is a woman aged 25 to 39 in good health. Material: naive CD4+ T cells sorted from blood. As to subset: CD45RA+ positively selected. V usage is TRBV5-1 and J usage is TRBJ2-3; TRBD1 aligns across 8 bases. The CDR3 is CASDVSTGATDTQYF. DNA for the CDR3: TGCGCCAGCGACGTTTCGACAGGGGCAACAGATACGCAGTATTTT.